Listed below are T cell receptor beta chains from one sample, sequenced in a study of neurological immune-mediated disorders. A single record per CDR3 protein comes from TCRdb applying MiXCR to the 5' RACE reads. The profile shows tens of thousands of distinct CDR3 sequences, less than 5.5% of them singletons. The source material was PBMCs. Every receptor here comes from a man aged 30 to 45 with multiple sclerosis. CDR3s include the opening cysteine and the closing phenylalanine or tryptophan. Fields, in order: V gene, clone size, D gene, J gene, CDR3 protein, CDR3 DNA. A D gene is named only where the DNA matches it firmly. The size entry is marked missing in some rows and otherwise reads once, few, many or a size class.

V: TRBV18; size: many; D: .; J: TRBJ2-7; CDR3: CASSPGARNYEQYF; DNA: TGTGCCAGCTCACCAGGTGCCAGGAACTACGAGCAGTACTTC
V: TRBV20-1; size: many; D: TRBD2; J: TRBJ2-3; CDR3: CSAKGGGAVTDTQYF; DNA: TGCAGTGCTAAGGGCGGGGGGGCTGTCACAGATACGCAGTATTTT
V: TRBV5-1; size: many; D: .; J: TRBJ2-3; CDR3: CASSPKPPRDTQYF; DNA: TGCGCCAGCAGCCCCAAACCTCCAAGAGATACGCAGTATTTT
V: TRBV5-8; size: many; D: TRBD1; J: TRBJ2-7; CDR3: CASSIIRDSTYEQYF; DNA: TGTGCCAGCAGCATCATCCGGGACAGTACCTACGAGCAGTACTTC
V: TRBV24-1; size: many; D: .; J: TRBJ2-2; CDR3: CATSDLRTDTRELFF; DNA: TGTGCCACCAGTGATTTAAGGACCGACACCCGGGAGCTGTTTTTT
V: TRBV5-5; size: many; D: .; J: TRBJ1-2; CDR3: CASSTVGARDGYTF; DNA: TGTGCCAGCAGCACCGTTGGGGCTAGGGATGGCTACACCTTC
V: TRBV20-1; size: many; D: .; J: TRBJ1-5; CDR3: CSARGALGNQPQNF; DNA: TGCAGTGCTAGAGGCGCCCTGGGCAATCAGCCCCAGAATTTT
V: TRBV7-9; size: many; D: .; J: TRBJ1-6; CDR3: CASSLIEGGSPLHF; DNA: TGTGCCAGCAGCTTAATCGAGGGGGGTTCACCCCTCCACTTT
V: TRBV27; size: many; D: TRBD1; J: TRBJ1-1; CDR3: CASRDPGQGLNTEAFF; DNA: TGTGCCAGCAGGGACCCGGGACAGGGGTTGAACACTGAAGCTTTCTTT
V: TRBV3-1; size: many; D: .; J: TRBJ2-2; CDR3: CASSLVPAGELFF; DNA: TGTGCCAGCAGCCTAGTACCCGCCGGGGAGCTGTTTTTT
V: TRBV11-2; size: few; D: .; J: TRBJ1-2; CDR3: CASSLRPLGYTF; DNA: TGTGCCAGCAGCTTGCGACCGTTGGGCTACACCTTC
V: TRBV25-1; size: many; D: .; J: TRBJ1-1; CDR3: CASSGREVKGLPQAFF; DNA: TGTGCCAGCAGCGGACGGGAGGTTAAGGGCCTTCCCCAAGCTTTCTTT
V: TRBV7-9; size: many; D: .; J: TRBJ1-6; CDR3: CASSLDSFNSPLHF; DNA: TGTGCCAGCAGCTTAGACAGTTTCAATTCACCCCTCCACTTT
V: TRBV5-1; size: many; D: .; J: TRBJ1-5; CDR3: CASSPWTGSNQPQHF; DNA: TGCGCCAGCAGCCCTTGGACGGGTAGCAATCAGCCCCAGCATTTT
V: TRBV18; size: few; D: .; J: TRBJ1-2; CDR3: CASSPGPTNYGYTF; DNA: TGTGCCAGCTCACCCGGGCCGACTAACTATGGCTACACCTTC
V: TRBV5-1; size: many; D: .; J: TRBJ2-5; CDR3: CASSFGQQETQYF; DNA: TGCGCCAGCAGCTTTGGACAGCAAGAGACCCAGTACTTC
V: TRBV6-2/TRBV6-3; size: .; D: .; J: TRBJ1-5; CDR3: CASSSGTRSGVNRQPQHF; DNA: TGTGCCAGCAGCTCCGGGACAAGAAGCGGGGTCAATCGGCAGCCCCAGCATTTT
V: TRBV4-1; size: many; D: .; J: TRBJ2-7; CDR3: CASSRLKGRSYEQYF; DNA: TGCGCCAGCAGCCGTTTAAAAGGCCGCTCCTACGAGCAGTACTTC
V: TRBV5-5; size: many; D: .; J: TRBJ2-2; CDR3: CASSLGIGAHTGELFF; DNA: TGTGCCAGCAGCTTGGGGATAGGGGCACACACCGGGGAGCTGTTTTTT
V: TRBV4-1; size: many; D: TRBD2; J: TRBJ2-4; CDR3: CASSQDIERGLAKNIQYF; DNA: TGCGCCAGCAGCCAAGACATCGAGCGGGGGTTAGCCAAAAACATTCAGTACTTC
V: TRBV20-1; size: few; D: TRBD2; J: TRBJ2-3; CDR3: CSASVAGGVLEQYF; DNA: TGCAGTGCTAGCGTAGCGGGGGGGGTTCTTGAGCAGTATTTT
V: TRBV5-1; size: .; D: .; J: TRBJ2-3; CDR3: CASSPGLRTDTQYF; DNA: TGCGCCAGCAGCCCGGGACTTCGCACAGATACGCAGTATTTT
V: TRBV28; size: many; D: TRBD1; J: TRBJ1-1; CDR3: CASSSPFPTGEDVAFF; DNA: TGTGCCAGCAGTTCACCCTTTCCGACAGGGGAGGATGTGGCTTTCTTT
V: TRBV4-1; size: .; D: .; J: TRBJ1-5; CDR3: CTSSQDGFPFSNQPQHF; DNA: TGCACCAGCAGCCAAGATGGTTTCCCTTTTAGCAATCAGCCCCAGCATTTT
V: TRBV29-1; size: many; D: .; J: TRBJ1-2; CDR3: CSALGPVGLAPTRLYGYTF; DNA: TGCAGCGCCTTGGGCCCGGTTGGCCTCGCTCCCACTCGACTCTATGGCTACACCTTC
V: TRBV20-1; size: few; D: TRBD1; J: TRBJ1-2; CDR3: CSARDPPGDRGHHGYTF; DNA: TGCAGTGCTAGAGACCCCCCCGGGGACAGGGGGCATCATGGCTACACCTTC
V: TRBV20-1; size: medium-sized; D: TRBD2; J: TRBJ2-3; CDR3: CSARDRDYGTDTQYF; DNA: TGCAGTGCTAGAGATCGGGACTACGGCACAGATACGCAGTATTTT
V: TRBV10-2; size: many; D: .; J: TRBJ1-5; CDR3: CASSGTENQPQNF; DNA: TGCGCCAGCAGTGGAACAGAAAATCAGCCCCAGAATTTT
V: TRBV7-8; size: many; D: TRBD1; J: TRBJ2-1; CDR3: CASSPLTGRNEQFF; DNA: TGTGCCAGCAGCCCGTTGACAGGGCGCAATGAGCAGTTCTTC
V: TRBV5-1; size: many; D: TRBD1; J: TRBJ1-2; CDR3: CASRRGQFTDGYTF; DNA: TGCGCCAGCAGACGGGGACAGTTTACGGATGGCTACACCTTC
V: TRBV5-1; size: .; D: .; J: TRBJ1-1; CDR3: CASSLDRGGSGTEAFF; DNA: TGCGCCAGCAGCTTGGATCGGGGGGGCAGTGGAACTGAAGCTTTCTTT
V: TRBV7-8; size: many; D: .; J: TRBJ1-4; CDR3: CASSLGRARIDEKLFF; DNA: TGTGCCAGCAGCTTAGGGCGGGCGAGGATAGATGAAAAACTGTTTTTT
V: TRBV20-1; size: .; D: .; J: TRBJ1-1; CDR3: CSATIGVRLLNTEAFF; DNA: TGCAGTGCTACGATAGGGGTCCGATTATTGAACACTGAAGCTTTCTTT
V: TRBV20-1; size: few; D: TRBD2; J: TRBJ2-3; CDR3: CSARAASGLDTQYF; DNA: TGCAGTGCTAGAGCGGCTAGCGGTTTGGATACGCAGTATTTT
V: TRBV6-5; size: many; D: .; J: TRBJ1-1; CDR3: CASSRVNTEAFF; DNA: TGTGCCAGCAGTAGGGTTAACACTGAAGCTTTCTTT
V: TRBV27; size: many; D: TRBD1; J: TRBJ2-7; CDR3: CASRRQGSYEQYF; DNA: TGTGCCAGCAGACGACAGGGCTCCTACGAGCAGTACTTC
V: TRBV20-1; size: many; D: TRBD1; J: TRBJ2-7; CDR3: CSARGQGASYEQYF; DNA: TGCAGTGCTAGAGGCCAGGGGGCATCCTACGAGCAGTACTTC
V: TRBV5-1; size: many; D: TRBD1; J: TRBJ2-7; CDR3: CASSPRQGDSYEQYF; DNA: TGCGCCAGCAGCCCGCGACAGGGTGACTCCTACGAGCAGTACTTC
V: TRBV20-1; size: .; D: TRBD2; J: TRBJ2-3; CDR3: CSARDLAGPGDTQYF; DNA: TGCAGTGCTAGAGACCTAGCGGGGCCCGGGGATACGCAGTATTTT
V: TRBV5-1; size: many; D: TRBD1; J: TRBJ1-1; CDR3: CASGGTGVGVTEAFF; DNA: TGCGCCAGCGGTGGGACAGGGGTAGGGGTCACTGAAGCTTTCTTT